This T cell receptor (beta chain) appears in the sequencing data of a study of post-analysis software for immune sequencing data. As for the study in general: In terms of disease course, relapsing-remitting, secondary progressive and progressive-relapsing multiple sclerosis were included.

This CDR3 spans 15 amino acids. Unmatched junction bases numbered 11, after V lost 5 bases and J lost 4 bases. CDR1 and CDR2 from the germline V gene are MDHEN and SYDVKM. With regard to this clonotype: Its antigen remains unidentified.

Broader study findings: A handful of TRBV segments appeared more often in patients than in controls, and TRBV5-6, TRBV5-1 and TRBV20-1 were among these. Significantly lower normalized Chao1 diversity was seen in multiple sclerosis patients than in controls.

Unique molecular identifiers featured in each of the TCR beta cDNA libraries. TCRdb ran MiXCR on the PCR reads and lists one entry per CDR3 protein. Of hundreds of thousands of distinct CDR3 sequences in the sample, less than 35% were seen once. The clonotype comes from a girl aged 10 to 17 with multiple sclerosis. Sequencing input: blood. The V and J genes are TRBV28 and TRBJ2-7; 7 nucleotides align to TRBD1. The chain's CDR3 is CASSISGTVTYEQYF. The CDR3 nucleotides read TGTGCCAGCAGTATCTCAGGGACAGTAACTTACGAGCAGTACTTC.